The 30 T cell receptor beta chains presented below share a single source sample, sequenced in a study of T cell responses to AZD1222 COVID-19 vaccine. Clones were read by immunoSEQ multiplex PCR, and TCRdb kept only the in-frame ones, dropping some. The repertoire includes roughly 97,000 clones, 80% to 90% of them detected once, and over 7.5% sits in the top ten. Sequencing was performed on peripheral blood, taken on day 0 of AZD1222 vaccination. The receptors were gathered from an adult in good health.

The rearrangement links TRBV28 to TRBJ1-6; no reliable D call. The CDR3 length is 13 residues. From germline, CDR1 is MDHEN and CDR2 SYDVKM. V was pared by 6 bases and J by 14 bases, with 17 bases between. The CDR3 region is CASSPTGLLALHF. The DNA of the CDR3 is TGTGCCAGCAGCCCAACCGGGCTGCTCGCCCTCCACTTT.

This sequence joins TRBV12-3 or TRBV12-4 and TRBJ2-5; D unresolved. With 6 bases removed from V and 0 bases from J, the gap between germline ends came to 8 bases. The CDR3 totals 13 residues. The CDR3 region is CASSLVDQETQYF. Written as DNA, the CDR3 is TGTGCCAGCAGCCTCGTGGACCAAGAGACCCAGTACTTC.

The J gene is TRBJ2-1, the V gene TRBV29-1, with D maybe TRBD1 (8 bases). The CDR3 covers 12 residues. Germline CDR1 reads SQVTM; CDR2 reads ANQGSEA. The ends were cut back, 7 bases at V and 8 bases at J, with 15 bases in the middle. CDR3: CSALQGGHEQFF. The CDR3 DNA reads as TGCAGCGCCCTACAGGGGGGGCATGAGCAGTTCTTC.

The chain has TRBV27 and TRBJ1-5; perhaps TRBD1 as D (6 bases). From germline, CDR1 is MNHEY and CDR2 SMNVEV (reference sequence). V dropped 3 bases and J dropped 7 bases, with 13 bases sitting between them. The CDR3 length is 14 residues. CDR3 sequence: CASSLRGSEQPQHF. The CDR3 coding sequence is TGTGCCAGCAGTTTGAGGGGGTCGGAGCAGCCCCAGCATTTT.

In the case of this clone: Different DNA sequences within this sample yield the same CDR3. The CDR3 reads CATSDPTGARYGYTF. DNA for the CDR3: TGTGCCACCAGTGACCCGACAGGGGCTCGCTATGGCTACACCTTC. V usage is TRBV24-1 and J usage is TRBJ1-2, with 8 bases lining up with TRBD1. Germline CDR1 KGHDR, CDR2 SFDVKD. This CDR3 region has 15 residues. J lost 4 bases, V lost 4 bases, and 7 bases had no gene match.

The V and J genes are TRBV19 and TRBJ1-6, with 7 bases identical to TRBD1. This CDR3 spans 17 amino acids. Germline V CDR1 and CDR2: LNHDA, SQIVND (reference sequence). After removal of 5 bases from V and 3 bases from J, the junction contained 10 bases not matched to a gene. Here the CDR3 DNA reads TGTGCCAGTAGTCCCTACGGCGCAGGGGGCTATAATTCACCCCTCCACTTT. This codes for CASSPYGAGGYNSPLHF. Using reference TRBV19 and TRBJ1-6 for the parts outside the CDR3, the full variable domain is DGGITQSPKYLFRKEGQNVTLSCEQNLNHDAMYWYRQDPGQGLRLIYYSQIVNDFQKGDIAEGYSVSREKKESFPLTVTSAQKNPTAFYLCASSPYGAGGYNSPLHFGNGTRLTVT.

The chain joins TRBV7-2 to TRBJ1-1; tentative D call: TRBD1 (5 bases). The V gene's germline CDR1 is SGHTA and CDR2 FQGNSA. Trimming removed 4 bases from V and 5 bases from J, with 20 bases in between. This CDR3 has 16 amino acids. CDR3 amino acids: CASSSHPQGRETEAFF. CDR3 in DNA: TGTGCCAGCAGCTCGCACCCCCAGGGCCGAGAGACTGAAGCTTTCTTT.

The chain employs TRBV28 and TRBJ1-5; unclear D gene. The germline V gene encodes CDR1 MDHEN and CDR2 SYDVKM. The CDR3 length is 12 residues. Trimming removed 1 base at V and 5 bases at J, with 3 bases between. The CDR3 sequence: CASSLLDQPQHF. In nucleotides, the CDR3 is TGTGCCAGCAGTTTATTAGATCAGCCCCAGCATTTT.

The gene calls are TRBV7-9 and TRBJ1-2, with D hard to call. V lost 4 bases and J 4 bases, leaving 4 bases between the germline ends. The CDR3 totals 11 residues. Germline CDR1 SEHNR, CDR2 FQNEAQ (reference sequence). CDR3 in amino acids: CASSSTYGYTF. CDR3 DNA sequence: TGTGCCAGCAGCTCCACCTATGGCTACACCTTC.

The rearrangement uses TRBV4-3 and TRBJ2-2, with D perhaps TRBD1 (6 bases). V was trimmed by 3 bases and J by 5 bases, leaving 7 bases between them. The germline V gene has CDR1 LGHNA and CDR2 YSLEER. This CDR3 is 13 amino acids long. CDR3 DNA sequence: TGCGCCAGCAGCCAGACAGGAACCGGGGAGCTGTTTTTT. Amino acid sequence: CASSQTGTGELFF.

The chain employs TRBV11-3 and TRBJ2-3, with 15 bases that match TRBD2. Trimming removed 5 bases from V and 4 bases from J; junction bases left unmatched: 4. The CDR3 sequence is 16 residues long. Germline CDR1 reads SGHNT; CDR2 reads YENEEA. The CDR3 reads CASSPGLAGGADTQYF. The CDR3 bases are TGTGCCAGCAGCCCTGGACTAGCGGGAGGGGCAGATACGCAGTATTTT.

The rearrangement links TRBV6-1 to TRBJ2-1; weak D call: TRBD2 (6 bases). This CDR3 region has 15 residues. Between the trimmed V and J ends, which lost 2 bases and 4 bases, there was a span of 12 bases. Per the germline V gene, CDR1 is MNHNS and CDR2 is SASEGT. The CDR3 coding sequence is TGTGCCAGCAGTGAAAGGCATGCGGGGTACAATGAGCAGTTCTTC. Encoded protein: CASSERHAGYNEQFF.

CDR3 DNA sequence: TGTGCCATCAGCCCCGGGACATTCTATGGCTACACCTTC. This gives the protein CAISPGTFYGYTF. This rearrangement joins TRBV10-3 to TRBJ1-2, with TRBD1 as a possible D gene (6 bases). The CDR3 is made up of 13 amino acids. The germline V gene encodes CDR1 ENHRY and CDR2 SYGVKD. The V end was cut by 6 bases, the J end by 4 bases, with 12 bases between.

The V and J genes are TRBV25-1 and TRBJ2-1; the D call may be TRBD1 or TRBD2 (6 bases each). The CDR3 consists of 14 residues. Germline values: CDR1 MGHDK, CDR2 SYGVNS. V gave up 8 bases and J gave up 3 bases, with 14 bases separating them. In nucleotides, the CDR3 is TGTGCCAGCGGCCGAGGGGGGATCTACAATGAGCAGTTCTTC. Protein product: CASGRGGIYNEQFF.

V and J are TRBV28 and TRBJ1-4, with D hard to call. Germline values: CDR1 MDHEN, CDR2 SYDVKM. The CDR3 length is 16 residues. V was pared by 6 bases and J by 0 bases, with 14 bases between. CDR3 nucleotides: TGTGCCAGCAGGTTCCGAGGCGTATCAACTAATGAAAAACTGTTTTTT. Protein sequence: CASRFRGVSTNEKLFF. Full variable domain (missing parts from reference TRBV28 and TRBJ1-4): DVKVTQSSRYLVKRTGEKVFLECVQDMDHENMFWYRQDPGLGLRLIYFSYDVKMKEKGDIPEGYSVSREKKERFSLILESASTNQTSMYLCASRFRGVSTNEKLFFGSGTQLSVL.

This clone was observed a single time. The CDR3 sequence: CASSSRGTAYNEQFF. DNA for the CDR3: TGTGCCAGCTCATCTCGCGGGACAGCCTACAATGAGCAGTTCTTC. This rearrangement joins TRBV18 to TRBJ2-1; possible D gene TRBD1, 7 bases. The germline CDR1 and CDR2 sequences are KGHSH and LQKENI. The CDR3 covers 15 residues. The V end lost 5 bases, the J end lost 2 bases, and 13 bases lay between the germline ends.

This chain connects TRBV19 to TRBJ1-2, with D uncertain. Trimming left V 1 base short and J 6 bases short, with 12 bases between. Germline V lookup: CDR1 LNHDA, CDR2 SQIVND (reference sequence). The CDR3 has 14 amino acids. CDR3 amino acids: CASSIGGVSHGYTF. CDR3 bases: TGTGCCAGTAGTATAGGAGGAGTTAGTCATGGCTACACCTTC.

The rearrangement uses TRBV5-1 and TRBJ1-5, with D unresolved. Trimming removed 0 bases at V and 6 bases at J, with 10 bases between. CDR1 and CDR2 from the germline V gene are SGHRS and YFSETQ. CDR3 length: 14 residues. Here the CDR3 DNA reads TGCGCCAGCAGCTTGGAGGTCGGAAGTCAGCCCCAGCATTTT. Residues: CASSLEVGSQPQHF.

The chain has TRBV28 and TRBJ2-3; the match to TRBD2 covers 9 bases. Germline values: CDR1 MDHEN, CDR2 SYDVKM. The length of the CDR3 is 17 residues. V lost 5 bases and J lost 1; bases outside the gene matches: 10. Written as DNA, the CDR3 is TGTGCCAGCAGTCCTTATAGCGGGAGCGGTGGCACAGATACGCAGTATTTT. Amino acid sequence: CASSPYSGSGGTDTQYF.

The rearrangement joins TRBV11-2 to TRBJ2-3; 8 bases map to TRBD2. Germline trimming cut 5 bases from V and 10 bases from J; bases unmatched to any gene: 8. CDR1 and CDR2 from the germline V gene are SGHAT and FQNNGV. This CDR3 spans 13 amino acids. The CDR3 bases are TGTGCCAGCAGCGCGTTTAGCGGGATGTCGCAGTATTTT. Protein sequence: CASSAFSGMSQYF.

This chain joins TRBV19 and TRBJ1-2, with D unclear. Looked up from germline, CDR1 is LNHDA and CDR2 is SQIVND (reference sequence). V lost 1 base, J lost 0 bases, and 12 bases lay in between. The CDR3 contains 16 residues. CDR3 bases: TGTGCCAGTAGTATAGTCGCGCCAGCTGCTAACTATGGCTACACCTTC. It is translated as CASSIVAPAANYGYTF.

The chain combines TRBV18 with TRBJ1-3; D gene unclear. With 2 bases removed from V and 0 bases from J, the gap between germline ends came to 8 bases. Germline CDR1 reads KGHSH; CDR2 reads LQKENI. The CDR3 is 15 amino acids. Here the CDR3 reads CASSPMTYSGNTIYF. The CDR3 bases are TGTGCCAGCTCACCAATGACCTACTCTGGAAACACCATATATTTT.

This chain links TRBV28 with TRBJ1-4; a weak D match, TRBD1 (5 bases). Trimming left V 1 base short and J 10 bases short, with 19 bases between. Germline loops: CDR1 MDHEN, CDR2 SYDVKM. CDR3 size: 16 residues. The CDR3 coding sequence is TGTGCCAGCAGTTTATCGACCGGCCGGACGGGGGGAAAACTGTTTTTT. Protein product: CASSLSTGRTGGKLFF.

The CDR3 sequence is CASSPIWGSNTEAFF. For the CDR3, the DNA is TGTGCCAGTAGTCCCATCTGGGGGAGCAACACTGAAGCTTTCTTT. The V call is TRBV19, the J call TRBJ1-1; D may be TRBD1 (5 bases). Per the germline V gene, CDR1 is LNHDA and CDR2 is SQIVND (reference sequence). V gave up 5 bases and J gave up 2 bases, with 15 bases separating them. The CDR3 loop spans 15 amino acids.

There are a few counts of this clone. CDR3 DNA sequence: TGTGCCAGCAGTTTCCCAGCCCCAGACGAAGCTTTCTTT. Its protein product is CASSFPAPDEAFF. This rearrangement joins TRBV6-9 to TRBJ1-1; no clear D. The germline CDR1 and CDR2 sequences are MNHGY and SVAAGI. The CDR3 has 13 residues. V dropped 4 bases and J dropped 8 bases, with 14 bases sitting between them.

The chain is built from TRBV19 and TRBJ2-2; 7 nucleotides align to TRBD1. This CDR3 has 13 residues. CDR1 and CDR2 (germline): LNHDA, SQIVND (reference sequence). J was trimmed by 3 bases and V by 9 bases; bases with no gene match: 4. The CDR3 protein is CARQGSDTGELFF. The CDR3 DNA reads TGTGCCAGACAGGGGAGTGACACCGGGGAGCTGTTTTTT.

V is TRBV5-5 and J is TRBJ2-7, with TRBD2 as a possible D gene (6 bases). V was shortened by 0 bases and J by 6 bases, with 16 bases between the two germline ends. Germline lookup yields CDR1 SGHKS and CDR2 YYEKEE (reference sequence). The CDR3 is 15 amino acids. The CDR3 spells CASSLGTRGDSEQYF. The CDR3 nucleotides read TGTGCCAGCAGCTTGGGGACGAGAGGGGACTCCGAGCAGTACTTC.

The chain employs TRBV10-3 and TRBJ1-2, with D possibly being TRBD1 (6 bases). The CDR3 extends over 13 amino acids. Trimming took off 4 bases at V and 8 bases at J, with 14 bases between the two ends. Germline V gene sequence: CDR1 ENHRY, CDR2 SYGVKD. This CDR3 reads CAISGSGERGYTF. DNA of the CDR3: TGTGCCATCAGTGGATCAGGGGAAAGAGGCTACACCTTC.

CDR3 protein: CASRGGRNYGYTF. The CDR3 coding sequence is TGCGCCAGCAGGGGTGGACGGAACTATGGCTACACCTTC. This chain joins TRBV10-1 and TRBJ1-2; unclear D gene. CDR3 size: 13 residues. V was shortened by 6 bases and J by 2 bases, with 10 bases between the two germline ends. Per germline, CDR1 WNHNN and CDR2 SYGVQD (reference sequence).

J is TRBJ2-3 and V is TRBV28; D not resolved. The CDR3 has 13 amino acids. V was pared by 5 bases and J by 7 bases, with 13 bases between. Germline V CDR1 and CDR2: MDHEN, SYDVKM. CDR3 in amino acids: CASSLSAANTQYF. The CDR3 coding sequence is TGTGCCAGCAGTCTATCCGCTGCCAATACGCAGTATTTT.